A single sample is the source of the 20 T cell receptor beta chains below, sequenced in a study of beta chain features in type 1 diabetes. Findings of the study overall: Type 1 diabetes patients showed a moderate but significant shortening of TCRB CDR3s in all four CD4+ subsets.

Which antigens these TCRs recognize remains unknown. TCRB transcripts that were expressed got sequenced, as all of the isolated RNA had been reverse transcribed. The data were produced by immunoSEQ multiplex PCR, yet TCRdb's version contains in-frame clones alone and is incomplete. The table has more than 300,000 clones, 7% to 10% seen once. Sequencing was done on a sample of central memory CD4+ T cells from blood. The source is a man under 40 with type 1 diabetes.

This clone has only a few counts. This chain joins TRBV5-6 and TRBJ1-3; TRBD1 matches 12 bases. The CDR3 contains 15 residues. CDR1 is SGHDT and CDR2 is YYEEEE in the germline V gene. V shed 3 bases, J shed 2 bases, and the junction held 0 bases outside the gene matches. The DNA of the CDR3 is TGTGCCAGCAGCTGGGACAGGGGGCCTGGAAACACCATATATTTT. Its translation is CASSWDRGPGNTIYF.

This clone was counted between two and nine times. CDR3 sequence: CASSSPGQGAGNTIYF. In DNA, the CDR3 is TGTGCCAGCAGTTCGCCGGGACAGGGGGCTGGAAACACCATATATTTT. This rearrangement joins TRBV28 to TRBJ1-3; the match to TRBD1 covers 11 bases. The V gene's germline CDR1 is MDHEN and CDR2 SYDVKM. This CDR3 is 16 amino acids long. After removal of 4 bases from V and 2 bases from J, the junction contained 4 bases not matched to a gene. Full variable domain (missing parts from reference TRBV28 and TRBJ1-3): DVKVTQSSRYLVKRTGEKVFLECVQDMDHENMFWYRQDPGLGLRLIYFSYDVKMKEKGDIPEGYSVSREKKERFSLILESASTNQTSMYLCASSSPGQGAGNTIYFGEGSWLTVV.

V usage is TRBV18 and J usage is TRBJ1-5; D remains ambiguous. There are 15 residues in the CDR3. Trimming left V 6 bases short and J 0 bases short, with 12 bases between. CDR1 KGHSH and CDR2 LQKENI come from the germline V gene. The CDR3 region has the DNA TGTGCCAGCTCTGCAGGAGTAAATAGCAATCAGCCCCAGCATTTT. This codes for CASSAGVNSNQPQHF.

As concerns this clone: Being one base from a much bigger clone, this may be a read error. The chain employs TRBV25-1 and TRBJ2-7; D not certain. Looked up from germline, CDR1 is MGHDK and CDR2 is SYGVNS. The CDR3 runs 11 residues. Trimming stripped 6 bases from V and 1 base from J, with 4 bases between. The CDR3 region has the DNA TGTGCCAGCAGATTATCCTACGAGCAGTACTTC. Translation gives CASRLSYEQYF.

This rearrangement joins TRBV9 to TRBJ2-1, with 9 bases identical to TRBD2. Per the germline V gene, CDR1 is SGDLS and CDR2 is YYNGEE. The CDR3 extends over 17 amino acids. J gave up 5 bases and V 0 bases, and 9 bases lay outside the gene matches. The CDR3 loop is CASSVALGSGGNNEQFF. Written as DNA, the CDR3 is TGTGCCAGCAGCGTAGCTTTAGGTAGCGGGGGTAACAATGAGCAGTTCTTC.

This clone was detected a few times. This rearrangement joins TRBV25-1 to TRBJ1-2; D unclear. Germline V gives CDR1 MGHDK, CDR2 SYGVNS. The CDR3 loop spans 11 amino acids. Trimming took 1 base from V and 8 from J, leaving 5 bases between them. CDR3 loop: CASSESGGYTF. The DNA for the CDR3 is TGTGCCAGCAGTGAATCGGGAGGCTACACCTTC.

V gene TRBV7-2 combines with J gene TRBJ2-5; 10 bases map to TRBD2. Looked up from germline, CDR1 is SGHTA and CDR2 is FQGNSA. The CDR3 is made up of 16 amino acids. Trimming removed 3 bases from V and 5 bases from J; junction bases left unmatched: 9. CDR3 in amino acids: CASSFLAGAPAETQYF. The CDR3 bases are TGTGCCAGCAGCTTCCTAGCGGGGGCGCCAGCGGAGACCCAGTACTTC.

The chain joins TRBV30 to TRBJ1-5; D ambiguous. The CDR3 length is 15 residues. Trimming shortened V by 4 bases and J by 6 bases, and 19 bases separated the two germline ends. Looked up from germline, CDR1 is GTSNPN and CDR2 is SVGIG (reference sequence). The CDR3 sequence is CAWIPTDRRIQPQHF. The CDR3, as DNA: TGTGCCTGGATCCCGACGGACCGCCGGATTCAGCCCCAGCATTTT. Complete variable domain (other parts from reference TRBV30 and TRBJ1-5): SQTIHQWPATLVQPVGSPLSLECTVEGTSNPNLYWYRQAAGRGLQLLFYSVGIGQISSEVPQNLSASRPQDRQFILSSKKLLLSDSGFYLCAWIPTDRRIQPQHFGDGTRLSIL.

This chain links TRBV5-6 with TRBJ1-1; D possibly corresponds to TRBD1 (5 bases). V was cut by 1 base and J by 4 bases, with 14 bases left in between. Per germline, CDR1 SGHDT and CDR2 YYEEEE. CDR3 length: 15 residues. DNA of the CDR3: TGTGCCAGCAGCTTGCGACAGCCGACGGGCACTGAAGCTTTCTTT. It is translated as CASSLRQPTGTEAFF.

This clone showed up just a few times. This sequence joins TRBV5-1 and TRBJ2-2, with 9 bases matching TRBD1. Germline V CDR1 and CDR2: SGHRS, YFSETQ. V lost 0 bases, J lost 6 bases, and 3 bases stayed unmatched. The CDR3 runs to 15 residues. The CDR3 is CASSLEGQGSGELFF. In nucleotides, the CDR3 is TGCGCCAGCAGCTTGGAGGGACAGGGTTCCGGGGAGCTGTTTTTT.

In its sample, this clone was seen a few times. Other DNA sequences in the sample encode the same CDR3. CDR3: CASSLGDGTGELFF. CDR3 sequence (DNA): TGCGCCAGCAGCTTGGGTGACGGAACCGGGGAGCTGTTTTTT. This chain links TRBV5-1 with TRBJ2-2, with D uncertain. The CDR3 totals 14 residues. Trimming left V 0 bases short and J 5 bases short, with 8 bases between. Germline CDR1 SGHRS, CDR2 YFSETQ.

The chain carries TRBV7-2 and TRBJ2-7; D not resolved. The CDR3 contains 14 residues. Deletions cut 4 bases from V and 0 bases from J, with 10 bases between. Germline V CDR1 and CDR2: SGHTA, FQGNSA. CDR3 coding DNA: TGTGCCAGCAGCTACTCGGCCTACTCCTACGAGCAGTACTTC. Amino acid sequence: CASSYSAYSYEQYF. The full variable domain, in which reference TRBV7-2 and TRBJ2-7 provide the parts outside the CDR3, is GAGVSQSPSNKVTEKGKDVELRCDPISGHTALYWYRQSLGQGLEFLIYFQGNSAPDKSGLPSDRFSAERTGGSVSTLTIQRTQQEDSAVYLCASSYSAYSYEQYFGPGTRLTVT.

The sample holds a few counts of this clone. The gene calls are TRBV29-1 and TRBJ1-4, with 9 nucleotides matching TRBD1. Germline assignment: CDR1 SQVTM and CDR2 ANQGSEA. V dropped 7 bases and J dropped 4; count of bases not matched to a gene: 10. The CDR3 sequence is 15 residues long. In DNA form, the CDR3 reads TGCAGCGCTACCGGGACAGGGAAGGGTAATGAAAAACTGTTTTTT. Encoded protein: CSATGTGKGNEKLFF.

This chain uses TRBV20-1 with TRBJ2-3, with D unclear. The CDR3 totals 11 residues. CDR1 and CDR2 from the germline V gene are DFQATT and SNEGSKA (reference sequence). Trimming pared 4 bases from V and 2 bases from J, leaving 4 bases between. CDR3 residues: CSAINTDTQYF. CDR3 nucleotides: TGCAGTGCTATAAACACAGATACGCAGTATTTT.

This clone was found many times. V is TRBV2 and J is TRBJ2-5; D may be TRBD2 (6 bases). V lost 8 bases to trimming and J lost 0 bases, with 10 bases between them. This CDR3 region has 13 residues. Germline V gene lookup returns CDR1 SNHLY and CDR2 FYNNEI. In nucleotides, the CDR3 is TGTGCCAGCGGGGGGACCAACCAAGAGACCCAGTACTTC. Its protein product is CASGGTNQETQYF.

The table lists this clone with a few counts. J is TRBJ1-2 and V is TRBV6-5, with D tentatively TRBD1 (5 bases). Germline values: CDR1 MNHEY, CDR2 SVGAGI. This CDR3 contains 16 residues. The V end was cut by 2 bases, the J end by 0 bases, with 13 bases between. The CDR3 spells CASSYSGGGSNYGYTF. CDR3 nucleotides: TGTGCCAGCAGTTACAGCGGGGGGGGTTCTAACTATGGCTACACCTTC.

This clone occurred a few times. DNA of the CDR3: TGTGCCAGCATGACCTTTGAGACCTACGAGCAGTACTTC. The encoded protein is CASMTFETYEQYF. The genes are TRBV27 and TRBJ2-7; D unresolved. This CDR3 comprises 13 residues. CDR1 is MNHEY, CDR2 SMNVEV, per germline (reference sequence). The V end was cut by 7 bases, the J end by 2 bases, with 12 bases between.

The rearrangement uses TRBV5-1 and TRBJ2-3, with D tentatively TRBD1 or TRBD2 (5 bases each). V was pared by 3 bases and J by 1 base, with 9 bases between. The CDR3 runs 14 residues. CDR1 SGHRS and CDR2 YFSETQ come from the germline V gene. CDR3 in amino acids: CASSWRGGTDTQYF. CDR3 DNA sequence: TGCGCCAGCAGCTGGAGAGGGGGCACAGATACGCAGTATTTT.

The V and J genes are TRBV4-3 and TRBJ2-2; TRBD2 might be the D (5 bases). The CDR3 is 16 amino acids. In germline, CDR1 is LGHNA, CDR2 YSLEER. V gave up 4 bases and J gave up 0 bases, with 12 bases separating them. CDR3 sequence (DNA): TGCGCCAGCAGCCCCATGACTATCGCGAACACCGGGGAGCTGTTTTTT. This sequence encodes CASSPMTIANTGELFF.

The chain is built from TRBV5-6 and TRBJ1-1; maybe TRBD1 (6 bases). Trimming took 0 bases from V and 0 from J, leaving 12 bases between them. Germline assignment: CDR1 SGHDT and CDR2 YYEEEE. The CDR3 loop spans 16 amino acids. The CDR3 region is CASSLVGQTMNTEAFF. Here the CDR3 DNA reads TGTGCCAGCAGCTTGGTAGGACAGACGATGAACACTGAAGCTTTCTTT.